The subject of this entry is one T cell receptor (beta chain). Germline V lookup: CDR1 MDHEN, CDR2 SYDVKM. V shed 3 bases and J 8 bases; nucleotides not matched to a gene: 9. CDR3 length equals 16 residues. Original methodology: Amplified reference gene primers provided the basis for estimating nucleated cell counts. Measured with immunoSEQ multiplex PCR; TCRdb has only the in-frame clones, and not every one. That table supplies the V and J calls and clone size; D and trimming were determined from the DNA. The table lists about 110,000 clones, about 88% of them singletons. The data originate from a study of blood T cell repertoires in COVID-19. Across the study: From T cells, B-cell-depleted T cells, or PBMCs came the material, which was cDNA or gDNA.

The rearrangement links TRBV28 to TRBJ2-3; 12 nucleotides agree with TRBD2. The receptor was isolated from a human donor in a cohort sampled during active COVID-19. The sample was peripheral blood. CDR3 amino acids: CASSFSTSGGRGTQYF. For the CDR3, the DNA is TGTGCCAGCAGTTTTAGTACTAGCGGGGGGCGGGGTACGCAGTATTTT.